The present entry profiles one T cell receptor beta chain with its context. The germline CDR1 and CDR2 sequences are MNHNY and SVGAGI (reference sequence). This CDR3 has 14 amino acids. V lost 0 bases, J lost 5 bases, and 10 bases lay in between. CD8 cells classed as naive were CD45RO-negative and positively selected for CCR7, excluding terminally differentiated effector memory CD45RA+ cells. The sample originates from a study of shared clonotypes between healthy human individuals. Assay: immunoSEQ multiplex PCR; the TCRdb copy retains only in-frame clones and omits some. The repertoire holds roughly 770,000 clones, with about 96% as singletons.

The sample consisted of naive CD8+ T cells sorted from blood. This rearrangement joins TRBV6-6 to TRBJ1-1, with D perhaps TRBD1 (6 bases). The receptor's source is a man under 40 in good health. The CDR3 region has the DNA TGTGCCAGCAGTTACTCGATAGGGGGGACTGAAGCTTTCTTT. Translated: CASSYSIGGTEAFF.